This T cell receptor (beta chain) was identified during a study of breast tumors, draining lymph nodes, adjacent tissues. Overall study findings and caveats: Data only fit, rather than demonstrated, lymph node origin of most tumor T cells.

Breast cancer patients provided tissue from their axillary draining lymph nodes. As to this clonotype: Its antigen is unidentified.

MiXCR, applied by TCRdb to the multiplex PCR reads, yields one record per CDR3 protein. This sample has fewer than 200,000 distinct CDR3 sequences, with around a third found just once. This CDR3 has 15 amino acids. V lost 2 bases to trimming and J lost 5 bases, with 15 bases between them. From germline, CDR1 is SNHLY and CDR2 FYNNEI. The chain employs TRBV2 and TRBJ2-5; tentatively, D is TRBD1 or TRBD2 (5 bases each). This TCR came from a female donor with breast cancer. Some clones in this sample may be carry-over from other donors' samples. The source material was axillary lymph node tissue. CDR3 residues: CASSEFGTRTETQYF. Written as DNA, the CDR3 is TGTGCCAGCAGTGAATTTGGGACCCGGACGGAGACCCAGTACTTC.